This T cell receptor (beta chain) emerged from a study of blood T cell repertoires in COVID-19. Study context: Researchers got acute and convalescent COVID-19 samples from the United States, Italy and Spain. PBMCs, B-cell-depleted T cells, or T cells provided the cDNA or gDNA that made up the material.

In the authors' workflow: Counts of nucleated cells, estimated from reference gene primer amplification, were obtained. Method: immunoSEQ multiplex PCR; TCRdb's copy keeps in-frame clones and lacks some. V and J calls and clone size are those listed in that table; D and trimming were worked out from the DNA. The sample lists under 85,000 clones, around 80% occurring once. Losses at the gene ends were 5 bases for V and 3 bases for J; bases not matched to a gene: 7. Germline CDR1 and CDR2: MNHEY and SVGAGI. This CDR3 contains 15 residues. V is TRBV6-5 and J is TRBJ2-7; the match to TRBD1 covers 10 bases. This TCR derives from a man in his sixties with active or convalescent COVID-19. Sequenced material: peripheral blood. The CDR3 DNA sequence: TGTGCCAGCAGTAAGGGACAGGGGAATTTCTACGAGCAGTACTTC. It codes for CASSKGQGNFYEQYF.